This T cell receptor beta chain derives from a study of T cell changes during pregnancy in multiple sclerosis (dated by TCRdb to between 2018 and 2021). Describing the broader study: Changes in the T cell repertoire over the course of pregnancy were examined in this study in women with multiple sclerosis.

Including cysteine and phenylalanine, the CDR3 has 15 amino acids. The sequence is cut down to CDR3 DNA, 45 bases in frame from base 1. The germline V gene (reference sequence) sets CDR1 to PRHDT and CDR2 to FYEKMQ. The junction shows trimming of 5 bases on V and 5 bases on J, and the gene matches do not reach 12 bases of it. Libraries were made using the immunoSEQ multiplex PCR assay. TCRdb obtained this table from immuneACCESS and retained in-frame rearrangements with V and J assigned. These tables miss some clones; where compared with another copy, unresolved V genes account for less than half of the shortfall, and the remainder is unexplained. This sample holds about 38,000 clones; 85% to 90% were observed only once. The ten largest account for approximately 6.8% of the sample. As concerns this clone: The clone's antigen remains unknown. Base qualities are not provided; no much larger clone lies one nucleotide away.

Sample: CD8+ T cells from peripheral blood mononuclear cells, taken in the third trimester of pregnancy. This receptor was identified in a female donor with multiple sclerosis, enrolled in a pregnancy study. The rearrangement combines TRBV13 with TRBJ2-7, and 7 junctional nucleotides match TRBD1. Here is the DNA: TGTGCCAGCAGCCCTCGGACAGGAAGGTTCGACGAGCAGTACTTC. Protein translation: CASSPRTGRFDEQYF.